This TCR beta chain was found in a study of T cell changes during pregnancy in multiple sclerosis. The CDR3 is 17 residues long. Profiling relied on immunoSEQ multiplex PCR, and the TCRdb table lists in-frame clones only, not all of them. Of approximately 100,000 clones listed, just over 90% are singletons. Sample: peripheral blood, taken after pregnancy. This sequence originates from a female donor with multiple sclerosis, enrolled in a pregnancy study. This rearrangement joins TRBV12-1 to TRBJ1-6. TRBV12-1 constitutes a pseudogene. The CDR3 is CASSFFVGGAHNSPLHF. The CDR3 DNA follows: TGTGCCAGCAGCTTTTTTGTAGGGGGGGCTCATAATTCACCCCTCCACTTT.